The sequence of this T cell receptor (beta chain) was determined in a study of T-cell reconstitution after alpha-beta-depleted transplantation in children. The table lists this clonotype with many counts. The antigen is undetermined. The length of the CDR3 is 14 residues. J lost 3 bases, V lost 5 bases, and 4 bases had no gene match. CDR1 and CDR2 from the germline V gene are KGHDR and SFDVKD. Study-wide findings and caveats: As was reported, about two months after transplant, alpha-beta T cells came from several hundred expanded graft clones. A year had passed since transplant, and T-cell counts and diversity by then came mostly from newly produced T cells.

For TCRbeta, the library was prepared with unique molecular identifiers. MiXCR, applied by TCRdb to the PCR reads, yields one record per CDR3 protein. Of 900,000 or so distinct CDR3 sequences in the sample, roughly 15% are singletons; the top ten hold about 5%. This specimen was PBMCs, mostly from graft donor cells, taken 360 days after TCRalphabeta/CD19-depleted stem cell transplant. V usage is TRBV24-1 and J usage is TRBJ2-7; 9 positions agree with TRBD1. The TCR comes from a male patient younger than 18 who had a stem cell transplant for acute lymphoblastic leukemia, so the T cells may come from the graft donor. CDR3 loop: CATSGGTGIYEQYF. DNA of the CDR3: TGTGCCACCAGTGGGGGGACAGGGATCTACGAGCAGTACTTC.